This T cell receptor (beta chain) came from a study of blood T cells in healthy people across ages. Study-wide context: Per two T cells, about one barcoded beta molecule was captured through template switching. General observations from the study: Shifts in expanded clonotypes may have been confounded by donor CMV status, which was unknown.

The germline CDR1 and CDR2 sequences are ENHRY and SYGVKD. The CDR3 sequence is 16 residues long. The germline V and J ends were trimmed by 3 bases and 3 bases, with 18 bases remaining between them. A J-beta primer mix and a sample-barcoded 5' primer were used in a second PCR of about 7 to 12 cycles. Each cDNA molecule received a tag from a template-switch adaptor that had 12 random nucleotides. Each CDR3 protein gets one entry after TCRdb re-called the 5' RACE reads with MiXCR. Among more than 1,000,000 distinct CDR3 sequences listed, approximately 25% were seen once. Only a few counts were recorded for this clonotype. Its antigen remains unidentified. These data were also filed under a second study, of T cells of mothers and their children. That work states: All donors were healthy and Caucasian; they were a few mothers and their six children.

Material: blood. The source is a girl under 10 years old in good health. The chain carries TRBV10-3 and TRBJ2-7, with D perhaps being TRBD1 or TRBD2 (6 bases each). CDR3 sequence reads: CAISDPGGAQGYEQYF. For the CDR3, the DNA is TGTGCCATCAGTGATCCCGGGGGCGCCCAAGGCTACGAGCAGTACTTC.